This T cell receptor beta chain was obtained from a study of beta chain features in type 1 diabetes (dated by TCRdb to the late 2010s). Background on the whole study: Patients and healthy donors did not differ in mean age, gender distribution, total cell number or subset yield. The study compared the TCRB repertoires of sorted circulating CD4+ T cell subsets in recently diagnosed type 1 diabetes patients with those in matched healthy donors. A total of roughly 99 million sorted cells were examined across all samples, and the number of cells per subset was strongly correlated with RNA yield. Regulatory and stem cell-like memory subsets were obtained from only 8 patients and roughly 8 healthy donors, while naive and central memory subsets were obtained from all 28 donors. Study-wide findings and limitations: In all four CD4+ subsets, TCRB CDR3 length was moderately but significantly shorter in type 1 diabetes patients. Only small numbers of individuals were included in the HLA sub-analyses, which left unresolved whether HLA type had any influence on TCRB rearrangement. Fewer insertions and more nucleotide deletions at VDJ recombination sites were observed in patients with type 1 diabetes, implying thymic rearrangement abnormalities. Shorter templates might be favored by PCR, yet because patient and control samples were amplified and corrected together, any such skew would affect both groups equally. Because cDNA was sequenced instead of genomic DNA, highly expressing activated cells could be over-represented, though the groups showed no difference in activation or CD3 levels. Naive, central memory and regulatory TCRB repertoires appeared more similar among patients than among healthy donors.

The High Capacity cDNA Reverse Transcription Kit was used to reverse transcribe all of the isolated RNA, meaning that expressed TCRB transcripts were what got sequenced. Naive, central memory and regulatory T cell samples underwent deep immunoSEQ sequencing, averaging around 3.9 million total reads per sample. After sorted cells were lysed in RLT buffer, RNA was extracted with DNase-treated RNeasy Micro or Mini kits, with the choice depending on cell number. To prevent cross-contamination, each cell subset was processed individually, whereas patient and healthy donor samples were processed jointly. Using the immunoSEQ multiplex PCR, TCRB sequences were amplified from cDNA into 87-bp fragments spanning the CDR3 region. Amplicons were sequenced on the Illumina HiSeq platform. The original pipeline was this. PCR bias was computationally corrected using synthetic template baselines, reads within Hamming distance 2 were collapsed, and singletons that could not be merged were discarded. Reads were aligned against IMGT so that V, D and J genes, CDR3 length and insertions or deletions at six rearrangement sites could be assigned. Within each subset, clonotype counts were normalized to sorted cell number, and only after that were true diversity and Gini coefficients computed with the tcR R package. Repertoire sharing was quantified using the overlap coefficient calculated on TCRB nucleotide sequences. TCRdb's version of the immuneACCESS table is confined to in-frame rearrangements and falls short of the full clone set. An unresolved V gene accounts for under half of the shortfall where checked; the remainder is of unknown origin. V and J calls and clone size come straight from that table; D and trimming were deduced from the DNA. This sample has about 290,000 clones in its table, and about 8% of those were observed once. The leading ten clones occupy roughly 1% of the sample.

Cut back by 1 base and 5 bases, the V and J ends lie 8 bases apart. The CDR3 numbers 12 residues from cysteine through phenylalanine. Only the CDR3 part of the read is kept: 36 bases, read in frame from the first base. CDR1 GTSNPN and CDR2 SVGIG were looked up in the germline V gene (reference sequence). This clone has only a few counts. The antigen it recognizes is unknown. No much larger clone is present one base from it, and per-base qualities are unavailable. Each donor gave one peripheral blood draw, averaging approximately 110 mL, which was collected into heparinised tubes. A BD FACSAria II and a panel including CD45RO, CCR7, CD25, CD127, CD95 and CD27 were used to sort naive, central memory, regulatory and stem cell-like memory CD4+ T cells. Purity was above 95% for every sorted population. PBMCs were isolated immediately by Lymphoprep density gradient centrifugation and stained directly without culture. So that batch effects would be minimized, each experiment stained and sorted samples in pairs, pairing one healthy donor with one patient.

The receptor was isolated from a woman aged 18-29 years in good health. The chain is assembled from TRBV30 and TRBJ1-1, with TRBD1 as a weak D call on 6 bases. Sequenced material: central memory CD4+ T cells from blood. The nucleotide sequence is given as TGTGCCTGGAGTGGGCAGGGGACTGAAGCTTTCTTT. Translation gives CAWSGQGTEAFF.